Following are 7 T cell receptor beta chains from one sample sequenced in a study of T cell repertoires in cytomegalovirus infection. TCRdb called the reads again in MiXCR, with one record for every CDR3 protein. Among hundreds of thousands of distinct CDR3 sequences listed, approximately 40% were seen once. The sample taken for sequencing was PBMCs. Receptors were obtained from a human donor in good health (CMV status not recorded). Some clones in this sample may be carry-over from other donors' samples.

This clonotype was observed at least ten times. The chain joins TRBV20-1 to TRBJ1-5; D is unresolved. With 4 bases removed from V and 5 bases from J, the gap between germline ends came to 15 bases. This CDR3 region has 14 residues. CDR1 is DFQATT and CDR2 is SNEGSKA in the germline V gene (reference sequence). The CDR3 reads CSAKPAGRDQPQHF. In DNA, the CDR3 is TGCAGTGCTAAGCCGGCGGGCCGGGATCAGCCCCAGCATTTT.

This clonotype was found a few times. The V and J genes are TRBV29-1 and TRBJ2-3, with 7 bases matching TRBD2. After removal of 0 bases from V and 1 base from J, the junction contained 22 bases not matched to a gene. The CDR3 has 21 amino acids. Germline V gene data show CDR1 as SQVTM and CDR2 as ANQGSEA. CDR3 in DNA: TGCAGCGTTGAAGACCCTTCTGGGGGAGGGCGCCAGGGTGGTGGCACAGATACGCAGTATTTT. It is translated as CSVEDPSGGGRQGGGTDTQYF.

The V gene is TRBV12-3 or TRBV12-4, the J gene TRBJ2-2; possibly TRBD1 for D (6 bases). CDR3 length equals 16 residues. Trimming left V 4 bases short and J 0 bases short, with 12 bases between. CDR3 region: CASSSPTGSNTGELFF. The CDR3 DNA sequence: TGTGCCAGCAGTTCTCCGACAGGATCGAACACCGGGGAGCTGTTTTTT.

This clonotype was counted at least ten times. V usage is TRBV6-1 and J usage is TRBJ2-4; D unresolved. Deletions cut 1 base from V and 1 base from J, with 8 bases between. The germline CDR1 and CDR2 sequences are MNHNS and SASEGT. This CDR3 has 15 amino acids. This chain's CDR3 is CASSEEKFAKNIQYF. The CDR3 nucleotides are TGTGCCAGCAGTGAAGAAAAGTTCGCCAAAAACATTCAGTACTTC.

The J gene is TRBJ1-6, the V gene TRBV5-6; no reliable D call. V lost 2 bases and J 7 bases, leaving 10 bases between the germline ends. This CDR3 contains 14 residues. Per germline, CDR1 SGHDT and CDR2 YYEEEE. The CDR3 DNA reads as TGTGCCAGCAGCTTCTTTTTCAGGAATTCACCCCTCCACTTT. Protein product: CASSFFFRNSPLHF.

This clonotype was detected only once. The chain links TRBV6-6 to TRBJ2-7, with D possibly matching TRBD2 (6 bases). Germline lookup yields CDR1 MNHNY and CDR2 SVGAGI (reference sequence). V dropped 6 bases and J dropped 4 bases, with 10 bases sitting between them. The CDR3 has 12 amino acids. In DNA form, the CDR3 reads TGTGCCAGCAGAGAGGGGACTTACGAGCAGTACTTC. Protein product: CASREGTYEQYF.

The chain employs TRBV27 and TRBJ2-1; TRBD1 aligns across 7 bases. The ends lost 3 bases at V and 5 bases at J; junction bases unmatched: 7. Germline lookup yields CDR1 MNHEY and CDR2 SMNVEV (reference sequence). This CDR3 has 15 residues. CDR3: CASSFQDRRNNEQFF. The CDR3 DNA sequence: TGTGCCAGCAGTTTCCAGGACAGGAGAAACAATGAGCAGTTCTTC.